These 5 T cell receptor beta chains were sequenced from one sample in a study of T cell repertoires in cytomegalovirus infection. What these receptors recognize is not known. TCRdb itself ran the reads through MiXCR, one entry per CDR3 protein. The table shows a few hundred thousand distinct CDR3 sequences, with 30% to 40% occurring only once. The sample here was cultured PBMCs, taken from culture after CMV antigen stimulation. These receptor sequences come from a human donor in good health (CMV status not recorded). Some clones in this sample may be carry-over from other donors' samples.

The CDR3 sequence is CASSEPREGGDPHQPQHF. The CDR3 region has the DNA TGTGCCAGCAGTGAACCCCGAGAAGGGGGGGACCCTCATCAGCCCCAGCATTTT. This chain uses TRBV6-1 with TRBJ1-5, with D possibly being TRBD1 (6 bases). The CDR3 runs to 18 residues. The V gene lost 2 bases and the J gene lost 5 bases, with 22 bases spanning the gap. CDR1 MNHNS and CDR2 SASEGT come from the germline V gene.

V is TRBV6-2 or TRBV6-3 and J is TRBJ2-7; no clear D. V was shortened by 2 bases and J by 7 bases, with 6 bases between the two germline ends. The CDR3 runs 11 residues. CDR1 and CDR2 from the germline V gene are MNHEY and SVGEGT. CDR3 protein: CASSYLREQYV. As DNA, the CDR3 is TGTGCCAGCAGTTACCTTCGGGAGCAGTACGTC.

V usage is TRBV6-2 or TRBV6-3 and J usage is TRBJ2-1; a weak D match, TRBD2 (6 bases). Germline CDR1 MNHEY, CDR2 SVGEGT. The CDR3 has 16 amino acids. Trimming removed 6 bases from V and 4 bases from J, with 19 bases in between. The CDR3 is CASSQPLAGRYNEQFF. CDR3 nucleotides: TGTGCCAGCAGCCAACCCCTCGCGGGGAGATACAATGAGCAGTTCTTC.

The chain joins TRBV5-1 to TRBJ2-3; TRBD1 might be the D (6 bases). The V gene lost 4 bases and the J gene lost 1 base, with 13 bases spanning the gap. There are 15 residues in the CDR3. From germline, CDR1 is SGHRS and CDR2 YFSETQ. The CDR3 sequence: CASSAVQGRTDTQYF. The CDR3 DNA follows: TGCGCCAGCAGCGCTGTACAGGGACGCACAGATACGCAGTATTTT.

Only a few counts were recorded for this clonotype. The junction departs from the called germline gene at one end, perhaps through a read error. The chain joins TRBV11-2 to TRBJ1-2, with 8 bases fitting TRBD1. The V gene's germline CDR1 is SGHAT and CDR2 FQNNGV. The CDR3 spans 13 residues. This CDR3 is CASSLVDRDGYTF. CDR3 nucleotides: TGTGCCAGCAGTTTAGTGGACAGGGATGGCTACACCTTC. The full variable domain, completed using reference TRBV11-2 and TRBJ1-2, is EAGVAQSPRYKIIEKRQSVAFWCNPISGHATLYWYQQILGQGPKLLIQFQNNGVVDDSQLPKDRFSAERLKGVDSTLKIQPAKLEDSAVYLCASSLVDRDGYTFGSGTRLTVV.